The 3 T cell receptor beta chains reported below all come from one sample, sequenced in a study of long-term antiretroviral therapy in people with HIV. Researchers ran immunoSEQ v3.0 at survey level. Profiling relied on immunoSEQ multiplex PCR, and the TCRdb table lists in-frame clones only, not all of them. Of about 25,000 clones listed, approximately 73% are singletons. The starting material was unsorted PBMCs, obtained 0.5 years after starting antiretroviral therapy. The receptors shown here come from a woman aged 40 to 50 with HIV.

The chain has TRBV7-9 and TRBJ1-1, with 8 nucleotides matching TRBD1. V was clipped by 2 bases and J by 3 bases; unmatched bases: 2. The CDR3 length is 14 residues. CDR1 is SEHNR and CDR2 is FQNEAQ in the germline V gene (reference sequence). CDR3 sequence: CASSLRDRYTEAFF. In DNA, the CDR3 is TGTGCCAGCAGCTTAAGGGACAGGTACACTGAAGCTTTCTTT. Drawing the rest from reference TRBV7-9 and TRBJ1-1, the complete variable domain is DTGVSQNPRHKITKRGQNVTFRCDPISEHNRLYWYRQTLGQGPEFLTYFQNEAQLEKSRLLSDRFSAERPKGSFSTLEIQRTEQGDSAMYLCASSLRDRYTEAFFGQGTRLTVV.

CDR3 residues: CASSPGGLDTEAFF. The DNA of the CDR3 is TGTGCCAGCAGCCCTGGGGGGCTGGACACTGAAGCTTTCTTT. The chain combines TRBV5-4 with TRBJ1-1; D possibly corresponds to TRBD1 (6 bases). V gave up 4 bases and J gave up 3 bases, with 13 bases separating them. The CDR3 consists of 14 residues. Germline V gives CDR1 SGHNT, CDR2 YYREEE (reference sequence).

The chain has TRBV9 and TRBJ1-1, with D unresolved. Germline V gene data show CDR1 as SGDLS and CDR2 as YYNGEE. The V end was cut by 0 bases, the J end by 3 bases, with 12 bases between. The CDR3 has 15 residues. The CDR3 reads CASSVDGRGDTEAFF. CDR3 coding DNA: TGTGCCAGCAGCGTAGACGGCAGAGGAGACACTGAAGCTTTCTTT.